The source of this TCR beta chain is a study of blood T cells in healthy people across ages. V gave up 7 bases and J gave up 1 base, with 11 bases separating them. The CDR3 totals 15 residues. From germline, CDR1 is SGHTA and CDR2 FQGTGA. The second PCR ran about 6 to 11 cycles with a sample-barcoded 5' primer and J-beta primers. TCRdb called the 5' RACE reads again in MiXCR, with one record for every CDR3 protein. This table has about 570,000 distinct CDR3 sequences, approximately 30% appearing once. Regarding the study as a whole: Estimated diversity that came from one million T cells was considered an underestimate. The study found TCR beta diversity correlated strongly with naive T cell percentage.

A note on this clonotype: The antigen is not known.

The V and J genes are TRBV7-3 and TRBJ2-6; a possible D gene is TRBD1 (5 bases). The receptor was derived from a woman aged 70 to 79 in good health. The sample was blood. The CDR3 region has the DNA TGTGCCAGCAAAGGGGTCGAATCTGGGGCCAACGTCCTGACTTTC. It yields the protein CASKGVESGANVLTF.